A single sample gave rise to the 9 T cell receptor beta chains below, sequenced in a study of regulatory T cells in long-lasting Graves disease. Both iRepertoire HTBI primers and Arm-PCR of CDR3 regions were used to build the TCR beta libraries. TCRdb itself ran the multiplex PCR reads through MiXCR, one entry per CDR3 protein. Of some 460,000 distinct CDR3 sequences in the sample, about 16% were seen once. Time point of the sample: newly diagnosed GD, antithyroid drugs for less than 3 months. Generation of the TCR library employed RNA extracted from PBMCs. The sample was also reused in another study, on T cells in Graves' hyperthyroidism and ophthalmopathy.

This specimen consisted of peripheral blood mononuclear cells (PBMCs), obtained at new diagnosis, from a patient treated with antithyroid drugs. These receptor sequences come from a man aged 35 to 55 with Graves disease.

This clonotype occurred many times. The chain carries TRBV7-3 and TRBJ2-1; TRBD1 agrees at 7 bases. After removal of 5 bases from V and 4 bases from J, the junction contained 2 bases not matched to a gene. The CDR3 has 13 residues. Germline V gene lookup returns CDR1 SGHTA and CDR2 FQGTGA. The CDR3 coding sequence is TGTGCCAGCAGCGGGGACAGATACAATGAGCAGTTCTTC. It encodes CASSGDRYNEQFF.

This chain joins TRBV24-1 and TRBJ2-1, with D possibly TRBD1 on 5 matching bases. The CDR3 length is 14 residues. CDR1 is KGHDR, CDR2 SFDVKD, per germline. Trimming cost V 3 bases and J 5 bases, with 10 bases left between them. The CDR3: CATSDTRQHNEQFF. CDR3 DNA: TGTGCCACCAGTGATACACGACAGCACAATGAGCAGTTCTTC.

The table lists this clonotype with many counts. This sequence joins TRBV5-1 and TRBJ2-1; D remains unclear. Germline V gene data show CDR1 as SGHRS and CDR2 as YFSETQ. V was trimmed by 3 bases and J by 0 bases, leaving 10 bases between them. CDR3 length: 15 amino acids. CDR3 DNA: TGCGCCAGCAGCTCCGGGCCCAGCTCCTACAATGAGCAGTTCTTC. Protein sequence: CASSSGPSSYNEQFF.

This clonotype was counted a few times. This CDR3 is CSARGPVFGASGSPDTQYF. The CDR3, as DNA: TGCAGTGCTAGAGGTCCGGTTTTCGGGGCTAGCGGGAGTCCAGATACGCAGTATTTT. The chain joins TRBV20-1 to TRBJ2-3; 10 bases align to TRBD2. The CDR3 consists of 19 residues. The germline V gene has CDR1 DFQATT and CDR2 SNEGSKA (reference sequence). Trimming took 1 base from V and 4 from J; bases not matched to a gene: 17.

This clonotype was seen repeatedly, ten times or more. This chain links TRBV7-2 with TRBJ2-1; no definite D call. Trimming pared 5 bases from V and 4 bases from J, leaving 9 bases between. The germline gives CDR1 SGHTA, CDR2 FQGNSA. CDR3 length: 13 residues. The DNA of the CDR3 is TGTGCCAGCAGCGGACCGTCGTACAATGAGCAGTTCTTC. Its protein is CASSGPSYNEQFF.

J is TRBJ2-7 and V is TRBV6-1; tentative D call: TRBD1 (5 bases). V was clipped by 5 bases and J by 4 bases, with 12 bases between them. This CDR3 contains 13 residues. The germline V gene has CDR1 MNHNS and CDR2 SASEGT. The CDR3 bases are TGTGCCAGCAGTACCATCCAGGGTTACGAGCAGTACTTC. It translates to CASSTIQGYEQYF.

This clonotype was counted a few times. The chain has TRBV20-1 and TRBJ2-3; D unclear. The germline CDR1 and CDR2 sequences are DFQATT and SNEGSKA (reference sequence). Trimming left V 5 bases short and J 0 bases short, with 15 bases between. The length of the CDR3 is 15 residues. The CDR3 protein is CSAAPSTTSTDTQYF. CDR3 bases: TGCAGTGCTGCACCAAGTACTACTAGCACAGATACGCAGTATTTT.

The chain combines TRBV11-2 with TRBJ2-7, with 10 bases that match TRBD1. CDR3 length: 15 residues. Germline-derived CDR1 and CDR2 are SGHAT and FQNNGV. Trimming removed 5 bases from V and 3 bases from J; junction bases left unmatched: 7. CDR3 sequence reads: CASSQPGQGIYEQYF. The CDR3 DNA sequence: TGTGCCAGCAGCCAACCGGGACAGGGGATCTACGAGCAGTACTTC.

This clonotype has ten or more counts. One junction end disagrees with the germline gene, perhaps due to a read error. The chain recombines TRBV7-9 with TRBJ1-1; a possible D gene is TRBD1 (5 bases). CDR1 and CDR2 from the germline V gene are SEHNR and FQNEAQ (reference sequence). CDR3 length: 13 residues. The CDR3 spells CASSPVGGPGKIF. In DNA form, the CDR3 reads TGTGCCAGCAGCCCCGTGGGGGGACCGGGGAAGATCTTT.